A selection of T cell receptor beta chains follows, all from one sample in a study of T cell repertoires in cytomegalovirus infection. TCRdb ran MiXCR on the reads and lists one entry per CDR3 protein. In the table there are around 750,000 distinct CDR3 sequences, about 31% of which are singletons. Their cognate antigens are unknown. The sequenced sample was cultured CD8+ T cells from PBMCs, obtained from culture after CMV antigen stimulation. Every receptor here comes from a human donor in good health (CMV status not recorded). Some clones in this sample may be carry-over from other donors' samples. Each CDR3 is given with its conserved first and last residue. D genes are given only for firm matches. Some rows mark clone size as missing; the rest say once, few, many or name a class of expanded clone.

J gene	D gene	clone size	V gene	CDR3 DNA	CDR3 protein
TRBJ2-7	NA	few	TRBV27	TGTGCCAGCAGTTCCGGGGGAGAATTCTACGAGCAGTACTTC	CASSSGGEFYEQYF
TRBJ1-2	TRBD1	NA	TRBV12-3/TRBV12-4	TGTGCCAGCAGTACCAGGGGGCTGTTTGGCTACACCTTC	CASSTRGLFGYTF
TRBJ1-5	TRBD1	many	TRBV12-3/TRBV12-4	TGTGCCAGCAGGGACAGGGGAGGATTGCAGCCCCAGCATTTT	CASRDRGGLQPQHF
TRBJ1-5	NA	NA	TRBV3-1	TGTGCCAGCAGCCAGGCCAATCAGCCCCAGCATTTT	CASSQANQPQHF
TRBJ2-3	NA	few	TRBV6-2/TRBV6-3	TGTGCCAGCAGTTACGCGGAGTCAGGAGATACGCAGTATTTT	CASSYAESGDTQYF
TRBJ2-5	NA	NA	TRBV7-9	TGTGCCAGCAGGGGGCATGGAGAGACCCAGTACTTC	CASRGHGETQYF
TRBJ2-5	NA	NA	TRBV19	TGTGCCAGTAGCTCCGGACTGTCGGGCCCCACTCAAGAGACCCAGTACTTC	CASSSGLSGPTQETQYF
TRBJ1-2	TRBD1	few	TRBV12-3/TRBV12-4	TGTGCCAGCTGTTCCCCAGGGGGCTATGGCTACACCTTC	CASCSPGGYGYTF
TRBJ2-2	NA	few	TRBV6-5	TGTGCCAGCAGCTATTGGAGGGCGGGCAACACCGGGGAGCTGTTTTTT	CASSYWRAGNTGELFF
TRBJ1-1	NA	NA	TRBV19	TGTGCCACCAGACTCTCCGGGAACACTGAAGCTTTCTTT	CATRLSGNTEAFF
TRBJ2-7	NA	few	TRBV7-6	TGTGCCAGCAGCTCCCGGGACGGACAGAACGAGCAGTACTTC	CASSSRDGQNEQYF
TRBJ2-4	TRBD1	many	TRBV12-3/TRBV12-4	TGTGCCAGCAGTTTTGGGACAGAGGGTTTTGGGGCCAAAAACATTCAGTACTTC	CASSFGTEGFGAKNIQYF
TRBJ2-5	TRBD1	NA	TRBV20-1	TGCAGTGCTCTCAGGGGGCCTGAGACCCAGTACTTC	CSALRGPETQYF
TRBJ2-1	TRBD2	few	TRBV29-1	TGCAGCGCTGAGGGACTAGCGGGGGTGTCCTACAATGAGCAGTTCTTC	CSAEGLAGVSYNEQFF
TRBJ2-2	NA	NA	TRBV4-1	TGCGCCAGCAGCCCCGATGGAGGGGGCATCGGGGAGCTGTTTTTT	CASSPDGGGIGELFF
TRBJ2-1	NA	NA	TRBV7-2	TGTGCCAGCAGCTTAGTCCTCTCGTCAAACGAAATCTTC	CASSLVLSSNEIF
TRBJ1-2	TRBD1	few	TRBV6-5	TGTGCCAGCAGGATAATGGACAGGGAGGATGGCTACACCTTC	CASRIMDREDGYTF
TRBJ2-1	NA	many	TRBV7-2	TGTGCCAGCAGCTTAGGGGGCGTCTCGAGCTCCTACAATGAGCAGTTCTTC	CASSLGGVSSSYNEQFF
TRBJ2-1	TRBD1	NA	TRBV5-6	TGTGCCAGCGAGAAGCGACAGGGCATCGATGAGCAGTTCTTC	CASEKRQGIDEQFF
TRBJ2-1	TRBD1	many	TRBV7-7	TGTGCTAGCAGCCCTATCCGGGACAGGAATGAGCAGTTCTTC	CASSPIRDRNEQFF
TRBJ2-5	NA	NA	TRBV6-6	TGTGCCAGCAGTTACGGGGAGCAAGAGACCCAGTACTTC	CASSYGEQETQYF
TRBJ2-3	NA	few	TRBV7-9	TGTGCCAGCAGCTTTCTAGCAGACGCCCCCACAGATACGCAGTATTTT	CASSFLADAPTDTQYF
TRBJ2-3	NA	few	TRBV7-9	TGTGCCAGCAGCGATCCTGCTGGGTTACAAGCAGATACGCAGTATTTT	CASSDPAGLQADTQYF
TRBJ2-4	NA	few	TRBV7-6	TGTGCCAGCAGCCAAAGTCACCTAAACATTCAGTACTTC	CASSQSHLNIQYF
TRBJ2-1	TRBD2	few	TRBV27	TGTGCCAGCAGTTTATCGAGTCGATGGCAGCGGGGGGGCCGGGAGCAGTTCTTC	CASSLSSRWQRGGREQFF
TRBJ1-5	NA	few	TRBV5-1	TGCGCCAGCAGCTTGGAGCCAGTCCTGGGGGGCAATCAGCCCCAGCATTTT	CASSLEPVLGGNQPQHF
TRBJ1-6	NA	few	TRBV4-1	TGCGCCAGCAGCCAAGAGGACCACGCACCCTTAAAGTATAATTCACCCCTCCACTTT	CASSQEDHAPLKYNSPLHF
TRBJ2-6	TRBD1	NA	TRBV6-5	TGTGCCAGTACAGGGGCTGGGGCCAACGTCCTGACTTTC	CASTGAGANVLTF
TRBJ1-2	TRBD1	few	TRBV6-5	TGTGCCAGCAGTCAGGACAGGAGTTATGGCTACACCTTC	CASSQDRSYGYTF
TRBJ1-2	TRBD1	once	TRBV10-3	TGTGCCATCAGTGAAATAGGAGGGACAGCCTATGGCTACACCTTC	CAISEIGGTAYGYTF
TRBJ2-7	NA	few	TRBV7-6	TGTGCCAGCAAACGCGGCCCAGGCAGCTCCTACGAGCAGTACTTC	CASKRGPGSSYEQYF
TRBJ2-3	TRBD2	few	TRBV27	TGTGCCAGCAGTCTAGCGGGAGTTTTCACAGATACGCAGTATTTT	CASSLAGVFTDTQYF
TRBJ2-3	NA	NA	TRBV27	TGTGCCAGCAGTTTAATTTTAGGGGAAAGCACAGATACGCAGTATTTT	CASSLILGESTDTQYF
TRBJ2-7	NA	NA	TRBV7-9	TGTGTCAGCAGCTTAGACGCCTCCTACGAGCAGTACTTC	CVSSLDASYEQYF
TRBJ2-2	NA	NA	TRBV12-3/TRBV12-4	TGTGCCAGCAGTCCACAGGCGAACACCGGGGAGCTGTTTTTT	CASSPQANTGELFF
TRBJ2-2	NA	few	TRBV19	TGTGCCAGTAGTGGGGCAGTGAACACCGGGGAGCTGTTTTTT	CASSGAVNTGELFF
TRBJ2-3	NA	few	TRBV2	TGTGCCACCTATAGGGGGTCGGCTAGCACAGATACGCAGTATTTT	CATYRGSASTDTQYF
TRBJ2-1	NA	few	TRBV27	TGTGCCAGCAGATCGGGTTTTTTTAGGAGCTCCTACAATGAGCAGTTCTTC	CASRSGFFRSSYNEQFF
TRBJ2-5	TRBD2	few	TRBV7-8	TGTGCCAGCAGCTCCCACCTGGGACTAGCGGGGTACCAAGAGACCCAGTACTTC	CASSSHLGLAGYQETQYF
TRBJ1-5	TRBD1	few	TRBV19	TGTGCCAGTAGCCATGGGGACAGGGCTCAGCCCCAGCATTTT	CASSHGDRAQPQHF
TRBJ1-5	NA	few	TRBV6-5	TGTGCCAGCAGTTACCTTGGACAGAATCAGCCCCAGCATTTT	CASSYLGQNQPQHF
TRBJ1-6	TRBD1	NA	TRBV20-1	TGCAGTGCCTCCGGGGGGGCTCAGGGGGGTAATTCACCCCTCCACTTT	CSASGGAQGGNSPLHF
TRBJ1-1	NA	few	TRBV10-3	TGTGCCATCAGTGAGTTAATGAACACTGAAGCTTTCTTT	CAISELMNTEAFF
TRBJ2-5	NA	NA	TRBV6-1	TGTGCCAGCAGTGAAGGACCCCCCCGAACCGGCAGACAGACCCAGTACTTC	CASSEGPPRTGRQTQYF
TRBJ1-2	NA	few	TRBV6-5	TGTGCCAGCAGTATTACAGGGTTGGATGGCTACACCTTC	CASSITGLDGYTF
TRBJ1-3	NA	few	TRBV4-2	TGTGCCAGCAGCCAAGATCGAGTACGGGAAATTGGAAACACCATATATTTT	CASSQDRVREIGNTIYF
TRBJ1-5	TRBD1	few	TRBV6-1	TGTGCCAGCGGGGGACAGGTTTACAATCAGCCCCAGCATTTT	CASGGQVYNQPQHF
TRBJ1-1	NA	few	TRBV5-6	TGTGCCAGTTTTGGTTGGCCGGAGAACACTGAAGCTTTCTTT	CASFGWPENTEAFF
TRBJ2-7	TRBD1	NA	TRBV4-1	TGCGCCAGCAGCCCGGGACAGGGTTACGACGAGCAGTACTTC	CASSPGQGYDEQYF
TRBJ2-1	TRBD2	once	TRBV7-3	TGTGCCAGCAGCTCCAGCGGGGCGTCAGGGAATGAGCAGCTCTTC	CASSSSGASGNEQLF
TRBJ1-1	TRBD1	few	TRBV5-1	TGCGCCAGCAGCCCGGGACAGTTCAACACTGAAGCTTTCTTT	CASSPGQFNTEAFF
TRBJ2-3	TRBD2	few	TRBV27	TGTGCCAGCAGCCTAGGCCCCGAGAGGACTAGCGGCACAGATACGCAGTATTTT	CASSLGPERTSGTDTQYF
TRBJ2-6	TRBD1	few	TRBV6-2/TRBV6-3	TGTGCCAGCAGTTCCGTCCCCGAGGGGGCCGGGGCCAACGTCCTGACTTTC	CASSSVPEGAGANVLTF
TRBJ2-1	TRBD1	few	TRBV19	TGTGCCAGTAGTATTTTCCCCCAGGGGGATCCCTACAATGAGCAGTTCTTC	CASSIFPQGDPYNEQFF
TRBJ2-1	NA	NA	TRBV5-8	TGTGCCAGCAGCGGTACGGACGGTAGCTCCTACAATGAGCAGTTCTTC	CASSGTDGSSYNEQFF
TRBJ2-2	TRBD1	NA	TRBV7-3	TGTGCCAGCAGCGTAACGAACGAAAACAGGGGTTACACCGGGGAGCTGTTTTTT	CASSVTNENRGYTGELFF